These T cell receptor beta chains were read from a single sample in a study of CD8+ T cells in alopecia areata. Method: immunoSEQ multiplex PCR; TCRdb's copy keeps in-frame clones and lacks some. The data contain 120,000 or so clones, 47% of them singletons. The sample was NKG2D-low CD8+ T cells sorted from blood. The origin of the receptors is a human donor with alopecia areata. CDR3s include the opening cysteine and the closing phenylalanine or tryptophan. D genes are given only for firm matches. Clone size is given for some rows only: seen once, a few or many times, or a class if the clone is expanded.

v_gene,abundance,d_gene,j_gene,CDR3aa,CDR3nt
TRBV29-1,NA,NA,TRBJ1-4,CSAHHFEKLFF,TGCAGCGCACACCACTTTGAGAAACTGTTTTTT
TRBV5-1,few,NA,TRBJ2-7,CASSLREAYEQYF,TGCGCCAGCAGCCTCAGGGAGGCCTACGAGCAGTACTTC
TRBV7-9,NA,NA,TRBJ2-7,CASSLGPSYEQYF,TGTGCCAGCAGCTTAGGACCCTCCTACGAGCAGTACTTC
TRBV29-1,NA,NA,TRBJ2-6,CSGRTDPSGANVLTF,TGCAGCGGCCGGACAGACCCTTCTGGGGCCAACGTCCTGACTTTC
TRBV7-9,few,NA,TRBJ2-1,CASSQAVNEQFF,TGTGCCAGCAGCCAAGCGGTTAATGAGCAGTTCTTC
TRBV30,NA,NA,TRBJ1-3,CAWAPVRSTRDTIYF,TGTGCCTGGGCTCCGGTCAGATCAACTCGGGACACCATATATTTT
TRBV6-1,once,TRBD1,TRBJ2-3,CASSDGTGDADTQYF,TGTGCCAGCAGTGATGGGACAGGGGACGCAGATACGCAGTATTTT
TRBV7-8,NA,TRBD1,TRBJ2-7,CASSLGQGEEQYF,TGTGCCAGCAGCTTAGGACAGGGAGAGGAGCAGTACTTC
TRBV21-1,NA,NA,TRBJ2-1,CASSKGQPNNEQFF,TGTGCCAGCAGCAAGGGACAGCCGAACAATGAGCAGTTCTTC
TRBV14,few,NA,TRBJ1-1,CASSQAQGNTEAFF,TGTGCCAGCAGCCAAGCACAGGGGAACACTGAAGCTTTCTTT
TRBV4-3,few,TRBD2,TRBJ2-1,CASSQLLTSGSPHEQFF,TGCGCCAGCAGCCAACTGCTGACTAGCGGGAGCCCCCATGAGCAGTTCTTC
TRBV5-1,NA,TRBD2,TRBJ2-1,CASSLAGPDEQFF,TGCGCCAGCAGCTTAGCGGGACCCGATGAGCAGTTCTTC
TRBV9,NA,TRBD2,TRBJ2-1,CASSARGDPYNEQFF,TGTGCCAGCAGCGCTCGGGGGGATCCCTACAATGAGCAGTTCTTC
TRBV29-1,NA,TRBD2,TRBJ2-7,CSLRRWLAGHFSYEQYF,TGCAGCCTTCGGCGGTGGCTAGCGGGACATTTTTCCTACGAGCAGTACTTC
TRBV9,few,NA,TRBJ2-6,CASSGGANVLTF,TGTGCCAGCAGCGGAGGGGCCAACGTCCTGACTTTC
TRBV29-1,NA,NA,TRBJ2-1,CSVEEGGKFF,TGCAGCGTTGAAGAGGGGGGAAAGTTCTTC
TRBV30,NA,TRBD1,TRBJ2-1,CAWLGQGIYEQFF,TGTGCCTGGTTAGGACAGGGGATATATGAGCAGTTCTTC
TRBV30,once,NA,TRBJ2-6,CAWSDGLSSGANVLTF,TGTGCCTGGAGTGACGGTTTAAGCTCTGGGGCCAACGTCCTGACTTTC
TRBV29-1,NA,NA,TRBJ1-1,CSVVARGTEAFF,TGCAGCGTTGTTGCACGGGGCACTGAAGCTTTCTTT
TRBV4-1,NA,NA,TRBJ2-2,CASSHAGGGTGELFF,TGCGCCAGCAGCCATGCCGGCGGTGGGACCGGGGAGCTGTTTTTT
TRBV4-3,medium-sized,TRBD1,TRBJ1-5,CASSQGQGSNQPQHF,TGCGCCAGCAGCCAAGGACAGGGAAGCAATCAGCCCCAGCATTTT
TRBV30,few,TRBD2,TRBJ2-1,CAWSVPGGGGRLEQFF,TGTGCCTGGAGTGTACCCGGCGGGGGGGGCCGGCTTGAGCAGTTCTTC
TRBV13,NA,TRBD1,TRBJ2-2,CASSSIQGAVTGELFF,TGTGCCAGCAGCTCGATACAGGGGGCTGTCACCGGGGAGCTGTTTTTT